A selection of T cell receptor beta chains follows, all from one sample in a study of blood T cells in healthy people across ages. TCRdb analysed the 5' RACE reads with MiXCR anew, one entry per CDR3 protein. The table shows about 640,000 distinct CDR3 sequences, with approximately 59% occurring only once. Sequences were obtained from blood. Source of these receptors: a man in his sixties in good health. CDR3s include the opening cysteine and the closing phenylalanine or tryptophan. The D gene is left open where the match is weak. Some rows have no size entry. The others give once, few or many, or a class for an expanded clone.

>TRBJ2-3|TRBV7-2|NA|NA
TGTGCCAGCAGCTTAGCGGGGCTAATAGATACGCAGTATTTT
CASSLAGLIDTQYF
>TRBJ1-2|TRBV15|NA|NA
TGTGCCACCAGCAGAGATCTCAGGGAATCTCATGGCTACACCTTC
CATSRDLRESHGYTF
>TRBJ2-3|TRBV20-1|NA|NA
TGCAGTGCTAGGATGGACAGCACAGATACGCAGTATTTT
CSARMDSTDTQYF
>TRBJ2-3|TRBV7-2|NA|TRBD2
TGTGCCAGCAGCTTACCCAGCGGGGGTGATACGCAGTATTTT
CASSLPSGGDTQYF
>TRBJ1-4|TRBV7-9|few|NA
TGTGCCAGCAGCTTAGGGGAGCAGGGTCGGGGTGAAAAACTGTTTTTT
CASSLGEQGRGEKLFF
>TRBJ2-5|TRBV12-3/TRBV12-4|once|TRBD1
TGTGCCAGCAGCCGACAGGGGCCTCCGGGAGAGACCCAGTACTTC
CASSRQGPPGETQYF
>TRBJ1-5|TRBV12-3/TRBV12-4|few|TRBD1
TGTGCCAGCAGTTCTCAGGGGGCGAGCAATCAGCCCCAGCATTTT
CASSSQGASNQPQHF
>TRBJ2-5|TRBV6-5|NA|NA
TGTGCCAGCAGTTACTCAACACACACAGTCAGGGGGACCCAGTACTTC
CASSYSTHTVRGTQYF
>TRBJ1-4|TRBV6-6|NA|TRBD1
TGTGCCAGCAGCCGAAGACTCCGGGACAGGCTTAATGAAAAACTGTTTTTT
CASSRRLRDRLNEKLFF
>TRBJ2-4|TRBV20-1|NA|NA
TGCAGTACGAGGACACTAGCCAAAAACATTCAGTACTTC
CSTRTLAKNIQYF
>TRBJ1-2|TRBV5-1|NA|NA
TGCGCCAGCAGCTACATCTCGGACAGTCGCGGCTACACCTTC
CASSYISDSRGYTF
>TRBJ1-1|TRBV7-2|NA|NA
TGTGCCAGCACCGGGAGGGGCGGGGGGAACACTGAAGCTTTCTTT
CASTGRGGGNTEAFF
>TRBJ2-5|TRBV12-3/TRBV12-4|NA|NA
TGTGCCAGCAGTTTAGGGATGGAGACCCAGTACTTC
CASSLGMETQYF
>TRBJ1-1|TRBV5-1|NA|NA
TGCGCCAGCAGCAGGAGAGGGGAGAACACTGAAGCTTTCTTT
CASSRRGENTEAFF
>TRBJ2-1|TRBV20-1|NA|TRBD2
TGCAGTGCTAACGCGGGGGGGCGCAATGAGCAGTTCTTC
CSANAGGRNEQFF
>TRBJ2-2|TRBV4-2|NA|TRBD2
TGTGCCAGCAGCCAAGATGTCCAAGCGGGGGGCACCGGGGAGCTGTTTTTT
CASSQDVQAGGTGELFF
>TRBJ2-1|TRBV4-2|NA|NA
TGTGCCAGCAGCCAAGTTAGAGGGGGGGCTGGGAATGAGCAGTTCTTC
CASSQVRGGAGNEQFF
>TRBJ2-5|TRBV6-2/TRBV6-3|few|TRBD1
TGTGCCAGCAGTTACGGGGACAGAGATCAAGAGACCCAGTACTTC
CASSYGDRDQETQYF
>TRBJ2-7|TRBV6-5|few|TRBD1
TGTGCCAGCAGTGCCGGGACAGGGAGGTACGAGCAGTACTTC
CASSAGTGRYEQYF
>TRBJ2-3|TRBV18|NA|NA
TGTGCCAGCTCACCATGGGTGGCTAGCACAGATACGCAGTATTTT
CASSPWVASTDTQYF
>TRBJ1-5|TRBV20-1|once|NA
TGCAGTGCTAGCAGGCCAGGGGGCAATCAGCCCCAGCATTTT
CSASRPGGNQPQHF
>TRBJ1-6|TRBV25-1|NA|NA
TGTGCCAGCAGTGAATCCCGGGACGGGAGGTCACCCCTCCACTTT
CASSESRDGRSPLHF
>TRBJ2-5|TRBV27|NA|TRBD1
TGTGCCAGCAGCCCTCGGGACAGGGAAGGAGAGACCCAGTACTTC
CASSPRDREGETQYF
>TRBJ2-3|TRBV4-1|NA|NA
TGCGCCAGCAGCCAGGCCGAGGGTGTGGGAGATACGCAGTATTTT
CASSQAEGVGDTQYF
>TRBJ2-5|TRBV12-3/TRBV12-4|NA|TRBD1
TGTGCCAGCAGACTAGGGACAGTCCGAGAGACCCAGTACTTC
CASRLGTVRETQYF
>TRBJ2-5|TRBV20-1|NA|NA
TGCAGTGCTAGCGGGGGCACCTTACAAGAGACCCAGTACTTC
CSASGGTLQETQYF
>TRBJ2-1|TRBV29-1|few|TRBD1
TGCAGCTCTCCCCAAGACAGGGGCTATACGGGAGAGCAGTTCTTC
CSSPQDRGYTGEQFF
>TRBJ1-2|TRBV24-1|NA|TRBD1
TGTGCCACCAGTGACGAACAGGGGCACTATGGCTACACCTTC
CATSDEQGHYGYTF
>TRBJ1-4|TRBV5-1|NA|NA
TGCGCCAGCAGCGACGGGACATCCGAAAAACTGTTTTTT
CASSDGTSEKLFF
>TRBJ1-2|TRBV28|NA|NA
TGTGCCAGCAGGATGGCTAACTATGGCTACACCTTC
CASRMANYGYTF
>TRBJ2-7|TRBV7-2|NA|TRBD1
TGTGCCAGCAGCTTATCCCTGGGACAGAGCTACGAGCAGTACTTC
CASSLSLGQSYEQYF
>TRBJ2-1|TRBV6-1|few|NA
TGTGCCAGCAGTGATCCTGACAGGCCGTGGTTCTTC
CASSDPDRPWFF
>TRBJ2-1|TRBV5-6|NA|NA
TGTGCCAGCAGCTTTAATACAGGGCTTTACAATGAGCAGTTCTTC
CASSFNTGLYNEQFF
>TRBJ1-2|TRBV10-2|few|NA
TGCGCCAGCAGTGCCCTCGGGACTAACTATGGCTACACCTTC
CASSALGTNYGYTF
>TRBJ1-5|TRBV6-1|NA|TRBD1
TGTGCCAGCAGGGACAGGGGATTGGTCAATCAGCCCCAGCATTTT
CASRDRGLVNQPQHF
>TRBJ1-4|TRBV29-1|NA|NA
TGCAGCGTTGTTGCCAGTACTGGAACGACTAATGAAAAACTGTTTTTT
CSVVASTGTTNEKLFF
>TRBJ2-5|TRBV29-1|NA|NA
TGCAGCGTTGACCCTTGGGGGGGACAGGATCAAGAGACCCAGTACTTC
CSVDPWGGQDQETQYF
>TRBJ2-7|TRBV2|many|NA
TGTGCCAGCAGTGTGGGCTACGAGCAGTACTTC
CASSVGYEQYF
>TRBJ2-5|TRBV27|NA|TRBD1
TGTGCCAGCAGCTCCGACAGGGGACTTGAGGCCCAGTACTTC
CASSSDRGLEAQYF
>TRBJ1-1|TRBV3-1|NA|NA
TGTGCCAGCAGCTCGTCCTTGGACACTGAAGCTTTCTTT
CASSSSLDTEAFF
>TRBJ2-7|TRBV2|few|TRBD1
TGTGCCAGCAGCCCACAGGGGGCCTTAGAGCAGTACTTC
CASSPQGALEQYF